This TCR beta chain was found in a study of CD8 T cells in ankylosing spondylitis. Findings and limits, study-wide: Some motif variants had been reported before (in reactive arthritis synovial fluid and blood). In ankylosing spondylitis blood, a motif of eight highly homologous TCR beta variants appeared characteristic. In ankylosing spondylitis patients, matched synovial fluid reportedly showed significant enrichment of disease-linked clones.

The CDR3 loop spans 18 amino acids. The ends lost 4 bases at V and 6 bases at J; junction bases unmatched: 14. Germline V CDR1 and CDR2: LGHNA, YSLEER. This clonotype has ten or more counts. Its antigen remains unidentified. TCRdb used MiXCR to reprocess the 5' RACE reads, holding one entry per CDR3 protein. The sample yields about 220,000 distinct CDR3 sequences, roughly 24% seen once. The V call is TRBV4-3, the J call TRBJ2-1, with 11 bases identical to TRBD1. Sequencing used blood, either unsorted or a sorted T cell fraction (not recorded which). This TCR derives from a male donor with ankylosing spondylitis or in good health (not recorded which). The CDR3 protein is CASSRNTDGTGGRNEQFF. DNA of the CDR3: TGCGCCAGCAGCCGCAATACCGATGGGACAGGGGGACGCAATGAGCAGTTCTTC.